This T cell receptor (beta chain) was documented in a study of T-cell memory formation after mild COVID-19. Regarding the study as a whole: Later expanders leaned CD4+, whereas day 15 to 85 contracting clones were balanced CD4/CD8. CD4+ contracting clones were mainly CM and EM; CD8+ ones, EMRA.

This clonotype was seen at least ten times. Antigen specificity is unknown. TCRdb fed the 5' RACE reads into MiXCR, producing one record per CDR3 protein. The profile shows under 550,000 distinct CDR3 sequences, 15% to 20% of them singletons. The receptor was isolated from an adult woman who had mild COVID-19 (a few samples of this study predate the infection). Cell type and time point are not known. Sample: PBMCs or a T cell subset sorted from them (not recorded which).

DNA for the CDR3: TGCAGTGCTAGAGTTGGTAGCGGACTACAAGAGACCCAGTACTTC. It yields the protein CSARVGSGLQETQYF. The rearrangement uses TRBV20-1 and TRBJ2-5, with a tentative D call TRBD2 (6 bases). This CDR3 contains 15 residues. Germline V gene sequence: CDR1 DFQATT, CDR2 SNEGSKA (reference sequence). V was trimmed by 1 base and J by 2 bases, leaving 14 bases between them.